Below are 23 T cell receptor beta chains sequenced from a single sample in a study of blood T cell repertoires in COVID-19. TCRdb's copy holds only in-frame clones and misses some; the assay was immunoSEQ multiplex PCR. The sample gives 300,000 or so clones, almost 90% of which show up once; 2.5% to 3.5% is in the top ten. Sequenced sample: peripheral blood. The receptor set was obtained from a woman aged 25 to 39 with COVID-19, enrolled during active disease.

The V gene is TRBV18, the J gene TRBJ1-1; maybe TRBD1 (5 bases). There are 15 residues in the CDR3. In germline, CDR1 is KGHSH, CDR2 LQKENI. V was clipped by 3 bases and J by 0 bases, with 11 bases between them. In nucleotides, the CDR3 is TGTGCCAGCTCACCCGGCGGGGGTCTGAACACTGAAGCTTTCTTT. Translated, it gives CASSPGGGLNTEAFF.

This clone has just a few counts. This sequence joins TRBV11-2 and TRBJ2-7, with 7 bases identical to TRBD1. Germline values: CDR1 SGHAT, CDR2 FQNNGV. This CDR3 spans 15 amino acids. Losses at the gene ends were 1 base for V and 2 bases for J; bases not matched to a gene: 5. The CDR3 nucleotides are TGTGCCAGCAGCTTAGTCCTGGACAGGACCTACGAGCAGTACTTC. This encodes CASSLVLDRTYEQYF.

The V and J genes are TRBV28 and TRBJ1-5; no firm D call. The CDR3 sequence is 15 residues long. Germline-derived CDR1 and CDR2 are MDHEN and SYDVKM. With 6 bases removed from V and 0 bases from J, the gap between germline ends came to 12 bases. The CDR3: CASSPPSYSNQPQHF. Written as DNA, the CDR3 is TGTGCCAGCAGCCCCCCGTCTTATAGCAATCAGCCCCAGCATTTT.

The chain joins TRBV7-2 to TRBJ2-3, with D possibly TRBD2 on 6 matching bases. The germline V and J ends were trimmed by 0 bases and 6 bases, with 10 bases remaining between them. The CDR3 length is 14 residues. Germline CDR1 and CDR2: SGHTA and FQGNSA. In DNA form, the CDR3 reads TGTGCCAGCAGCTTAGCTGGGAGGTGGGATACGCAGTATTTT. Its translation is CASSLAGRWDTQYF.

V usage is TRBV7-3 and J usage is TRBJ2-2, with TRBD2 matching over 7 bases. The CDR3 covers 16 residues. Losses at the gene ends were 1 base for V and 5 bases for J; bases not matched to a gene: 7. Germline values: CDR1 SGHTA, CDR2 FQGTGA. The chain's CDR3 is CASSLNSGMGTGELFF. The CDR3 DNA reads as TGTGCCAGCAGCTTAAACAGCGGGATGGGGACCGGGGAGCTGTTTTTT.

This clone was counted a few times. This chain links TRBV6-4 with TRBJ1-6, with 9 bases that match TRBD1. The V gene's germline CDR1 is MRHNA and CDR2 SNTAGT. This CDR3 has 21 residues. Trimming at V came to 2 bases and at J to 0 bases, leaving 14 bases not matched to a gene. The CDR3 bases are TGTGCCAGCAGTGACGTTTTTGGAGGACAGGGGCCGACCTCCTATAATTCACCCCTCCACTTT. It yields the protein CASSDVFGGQGPTSYNSPLHF.

This chain links TRBV19 with TRBJ2-3, with a weak D call TRBD1 (6 bases). The CDR3 covers 13 residues. With 3 bases removed from V and 4 bases from J, the gap between germline ends came to 8 bases. CDR1 is LNHDA and CDR2 is SQIVND in the germline V gene (reference sequence). CDR3 DNA: TGTGCCAGTAGTATGGGGGCCTCAGATACGCAGTATTTT. Translation: CASSMGASDTQYF.

A single count supports this clone. The chain joins TRBV4-1 to TRBJ1-1; 8 positions agree with TRBD1. There are 15 residues in the CDR3. The trim removed 0 bases at V and 4 bases at J, leaving 4 bases unmatched. The germline CDR1 and CDR2 sequences are MGHRA and YSYEKL. CDR3 DNA: TGCGCCAGCAGCCAAGATCGTACAGGGGGCACTGAAGCTTTCTTT. Protein sequence: CASSQDRTGGTEAFF.

The chain employs TRBV6-1 and TRBJ1-1, with D unresolved. Trimming took 10 bases from V and 1 from J, leaving 13 bases between them. The CDR3 extends over 13 amino acids. The germline V gene encodes CDR1 MNHNS and CDR2 SASEGT. The CDR3 DNA sequence: TGTGCCATCAACCGCGGGCCGAACACTGAAGCTTTCTTT. The encoded protein is CAINRGPNTEAFF.

This clone was seen just once. The chain couples TRBV2 to TRBJ2-1, with 9 positions matching TRBD2. V gave up 6 bases and J gave up 3 bases; unmatched junction bases: 3. CDR1 and CDR2 (germline): SNHLY, FYNNEI. This CDR3 has 14 amino acids. CDR3 sequence reads: CASRLTSGYNEQFF. As DNA, the CDR3 is TGTGCCAGCAGGTTGACTAGCGGCTACAATGAGCAGTTCTTC.

V is TRBV19 and J is TRBJ1-1, with D unresolved. The V end lost 5 bases, the J end lost 3 bases, and 10 bases lay between the germline ends. The CDR3 consists of 13 residues. In germline, CDR1 is LNHDA, CDR2 SQIVND (reference sequence). In DNA, the CDR3 is TGTGCCAGTAGTCCTTCTAAGTACACTGAAGCTTTCTTT. It codes for CASSPSKYTEAFF.

The chain is built from TRBV11-3 and TRBJ2-3, with D perhaps matching TRBD2 (6 bases). Germline values: CDR1 SGHNT, CDR2 YENEEA. With 5 bases removed from V and 5 bases from J, the gap between germline ends came to 14 bases. CDR3 size: 14 residues. CDR3 sequence: CASSPTSSVDTQYF. CDR3 coding DNA: TGTGCCAGCAGCCCCACTAGCTCCGTAGATACGCAGTATTTT.

The CDR3: CSVPVWTGGDGYTF. The CDR3 DNA is TGCAGCGTCCCCGTCTGGACAGGGGGCGATGGCTACACCTTC. The J gene is TRBJ1-2, the V gene TRBV29-1; 11 nucleotides align to TRBD1. V lost 6 bases to trimming and J lost 6 bases; unmatched junction nucleotides: 9. The CDR3 has 14 residues. The V gene's germline CDR1 is SQVTM and CDR2 ANQGSEA.

The chain is built from TRBV10-3 and TRBJ2-1, with TRBD1 matching 9 bases. J lost 6 bases, V lost 2 bases, and 5 bases had no gene match. The CDR3 is made up of 15 amino acids. Germline-derived CDR1 and CDR2 are ENHRY and SYGVKD. As DNA, the CDR3 is TGTGCCATCAGTGAGGGGACAGGGCCTAGCAATGAGCAGTTCTTC. It codes for CAISEGTGPSNEQFF.

This chain connects TRBV6-1 to TRBJ1-2; 9 nucleotides agree with TRBD1. The junction had 4 bases not matched to a gene; V was cut back by 3 bases and J by 8 bases. Germline lookup yields CDR1 MNHNS and CDR2 SASEGT. CDR3 length: 13 residues. CDR3 coding DNA: TGTGCCAGCAGTGAGACCGGGACAGGGGGCTACACCTTC. This gives the protein CASSETGTGGYTF.

V is TRBV5-5 and J is TRBJ2-4; possible D gene TRBD2, 5 bases. The germline CDR1 and CDR2 sequences are SGHKS and YYEKEE (reference sequence). V shed 4 bases and J shed 0 bases, with 17 bases lying between them. The CDR3 runs to 17 residues. Here the CDR3 reads CASSPDLRVLAKNIQYF. In nucleotides, the CDR3 is TGTGCCAGCAGCCCGGATCTGAGGGTGTTAGCCAAAAACATTCAGTACTTC.

The chain links TRBV11-2 to TRBJ2-3, with 7 bases aligning to TRBD2. J lost 2 bases, V lost 2 bases, and 4 bases had no gene match. Germline V CDR1 and CDR2: SGHAT, FQNNGV. This CDR3 has 15 residues. The CDR3 reads CASSLLAAPTDTQYF. CDR3 in DNA: TGTGCCAGCAGCTTACTAGCGGCCCCCACAGATACGCAGTATTTT.

The chain employs TRBV30 and TRBJ1-1, with D possibly being TRBD1 (5 bases). V was pared by 3 bases and J by 4 bases, with 15 bases between. This CDR3 contains 14 residues. Per the germline V gene, CDR1 is GTSNPN and CDR2 is SVGIG (reference sequence). The CDR3, as DNA: TGTGCCTGGAGCTACGGTAGGGGCTCCACTGAAGCTTTCTTT. Its protein product is CAWSYGRGSTEAFF.

The chain employs TRBV18 and TRBJ1-5, with D unresolved. The V end was cut by 3 bases, the J end by 5 bases, with 8 bases between. Germline assignment: CDR1 KGHSH and CDR2 LQKENI. The length of the CDR3 is 13 residues. CDR3 nucleotides: TGTGCCAGCTCACCTGAACGAGATCAGCCCCAGCATTTT. Translated: CASSPERDQPQHF.

This chain uses TRBV3-1 (or the pseudogene TRBV3-2) with TRBJ1-1, with 7 bases identical to TRBD1. V lost 4 bases, J lost 2 bases, and 7 bases stayed unmatched. This CDR3 region has 15 residues. Germline CDR1 and CDR2: LGHDT and YNNKEL (reference sequence). The CDR3 DNA follows: TGTGCCAGCAGCCGAGACCGGGACAGCAACACTGAAGCTTTCTTT. Amino acid sequence: CASSRDRDSNTEAFF.

V gene TRBV20-1 combines with J gene TRBJ2-3, with 9 bases that match TRBD2. This CDR3 contains 15 residues. V gave up 3 bases and J gave up 4 bases; unmatched junction bases: 8. CDR1 DFQATT and CDR2 SNEGSKA come from the germline V gene (reference sequence). The CDR3 is CSASAAGGPSDTQYF. CDR3 sequence (DNA): TGCAGTGCTAGTGCGGCGGGAGGGCCATCAGATACGCAGTATTTT.

The chain links TRBV2 to TRBJ1-1; D is uncertain. Germline CDR1 reads SNHLY; CDR2 reads FYNNEI. The ends were cut back, 8 bases at V and 5 bases at J, with 12 bases in the middle. This CDR3 contains 12 residues. In DNA, the CDR3 is TGTGCCAGCGGGGTCTGGGAGACTGAAGCTTTCTTT. Translated: CASGVWETEAFF. The full variable domain, its missing parts supplied by reference TRBV2 and TRBJ1-1, is EPEVTQTPSHQVTQMGQEVILRCVPISNHLYFYWYRQILGQKVEFLVSFYNNEISEKSEIFDDQFSVERPDGSNFTLKIRSTKLEDSAMYFCASGVWETEAFFGQGTRLTVV.

The chain employs TRBV10-1 and TRBJ2-5; TRBD1 agrees at 8 bases. With 0 bases clipped from V and 2 bases from J, the junction kept 5 bases outside the gene matches. Germline assignment: CDR1 WNHNN and CDR2 SYGVQD (reference sequence). The CDR3 loop spans 16 amino acids. CDR3 in DNA: TGCGCCAGCAGTGAGTCTGGACAGGGCCATCAAGAGACCCAGTACTTC. Its protein product is CASSESGQGHQETQYF.